This T cell receptor beta chain is from a study of cytotoxic CD8 clonotypes in ibrutinib-treated CLL. Study summary: Results showed 25 or so partial and 2 complete responses; following median roughly 66 months, around 15 remained remitted, roughly twelve advanced. Findings and caveats of the study: Clonality rose at ibrutinib response, held steady in sustained remission, and fell toward baseline at progression.

For this clone: The antigen is unknown.

The CDR3 sequence is 12 residues long. The V end lost 0 bases, the J end lost 4 bases, and 6 bases lay between the germline ends. Germline assignment: CDR1 SQVTM and CDR2 ANQGSEA. Assay used: immunoSEQ multiplex PCR; TCRdb lists only in-frame clones, some missing. The sample yields about 250,000 clones, around 70% seen once. J is TRBJ1-1 and V is TRBV29-1; D unclear. The source material was PBMCs, sampled after 24 months of ibrutinib treatment. This TCR derives from a human donor with chronic lymphocytic leukemia. CDR3 sequence reads: CSVEDISTEAFF. DNA of the CDR3: TGCAGCGTTGAAGATATAAGCACTGAAGCTTTCTTT.